The 5 T cell receptor beta chains below were found in one sample sequenced in a study of cytomegalovirus exposure and HLA in healthy donors (TCRdb year 2017). Receptor amplification or capture employed the immunoSEQ multiplex PCR assay. The multiplex PCR relied on a mix of 60 forward primers for TCR Vbeta segments and 13 reverse primers for TCR Jbeta segments. In its TCRdb copy, this immuneACCESS table keeps in-frame sequences only and misses some clones. Where compared with another copy, unresolved V genes explain less than half of these, and the others have no known cause. This sample comprises 150,000 to 200,000 clones, 60% to 85% of them detected only once. The ten largest clonotypes hold over 3% of the sample. What was sequenced was PBMCs. Receptors originate from a woman aged 45-60 years in good health and CMV-seropositive.

The sample holds a few counts of this clone. The CDR3 protein is CSARNDYEQFF. CDR3 nucleotides: TGCAGTGCTAGAAATGACTATGAGCAGTTCTTC. The chain carries TRBV20-1 and TRBJ2-1; D not resolved. Germline V gene lookup returns CDR1 DFQATT and CDR2 SNEGSKA (reference sequence). The ends were cut back, 2 bases at V and 8 bases at J, with 7 bases in the middle. CDR3 size: 11 residues.

V and J are TRBV2 and TRBJ2-3, with 11 bases fitting TRBD2. V shed 9 bases, J shed 2 bases, and the junction held 7 bases outside the gene matches. The CDR3 consists of 15 residues. Germline CDR1 and CDR2: SNHLY and FYNNEI. CDR3 in amino acids: CASVASGGPTDTQYF. In nucleotides, the CDR3 is TGTGCCAGTGTGGCTAGCGGGGGGCCCACAGATACGCAGTATTTT.

This clone was picked up a small number of times. This chain uses TRBV9 with TRBJ2-1, with D maybe TRBD1 (6 bases). V was trimmed by 4 bases and J by 5 bases, leaving 10 bases between them. Germline V lookup: CDR1 SGDLS, CDR2 YYNGEE. The CDR3 totals 13 residues. CDR3 bases: TGTGCCAGCAGCCCCAGGACAGACAATGAGCAGTTCTTC. Translating gives CASSPRTDNEQFF. The whole variable domain, remainder taken from reference TRBV9 and TRBJ2-1, is DSGVTQTPKHLITATGQRVTLRCSPRSGDLSVYWYQQSLDQGLQFLIQYYNGEERAKGNILERFSAQQFPDLHSELNLSSLELGDSALYFCASSPRTDNEQFFGPGTRLTVL.

V and J are TRBV19 and TRBJ2-1; TRBD2 is a possible D gene (6 bases). The germline V gene has CDR1 LNHDA and CDR2 SQIVND (reference sequence). The CDR3 runs 16 residues. Trimming removed 3 bases at V and 3 bases at J, with 15 bases between. The DNA for the CDR3 is TGTGCCAGTAGTATGAATAGGGTTAGCGGCTACAATGAGCAGTTCTTC. This codes for CASSMNRVSGYNEQFF.

The chain has TRBV28 and TRBJ1-4; 9 bases line up with TRBD1. The CDR3 is 16 amino acids. Looked up from germline, CDR1 is MDHEN and CDR2 is SYDVKM. With 3 bases clipped from V and 6 bases from J, the junction kept 8 bases outside the gene matches. CDR3 region: CASSLFKDRGYEKLFF. CDR3 DNA sequence: TGTGCCAGCAGTTTGTTTAAGGACAGGGGATATGAAAAACTGTTTTTT.